This entry features one TCR beta chain sequence. Its matching antigen is unknown. The sample originates from a study of T cells after yellow fever vaccination. The length of the CDR3 is 13 residues. From germline, CDR1 is LGHDT and CDR2 YNNKEL (reference sequence). V lost 0 bases and J 4 bases, leaving 6 bases between the germline ends. TCRdb called the 5' RACE reads again in MiXCR, with one record for every CDR3 protein. The sample records 250,000 to 300,000 distinct CDR3 sequences, approximately 5.2% being singletons. Points from the study as a whole: Abundant contaminating clonotypes from the bulk population could appear in FACS-sorted repertoires.

The sequence derives from a man between 18 and 29 years old who received the YFV17D yellow fever vaccine. This specimen was CD4+ T cells sorted from PBMCs, taken on the day of the yellow fever booster vaccination. The chain joins TRBV3-1 to TRBJ2-5; D unclear. The CDR3 protein is CASSQDMGETQYF. CDR3 coding DNA: TGTGCCAGCAGCCAAGATATGGGAGAGACCCAGTACTTC.